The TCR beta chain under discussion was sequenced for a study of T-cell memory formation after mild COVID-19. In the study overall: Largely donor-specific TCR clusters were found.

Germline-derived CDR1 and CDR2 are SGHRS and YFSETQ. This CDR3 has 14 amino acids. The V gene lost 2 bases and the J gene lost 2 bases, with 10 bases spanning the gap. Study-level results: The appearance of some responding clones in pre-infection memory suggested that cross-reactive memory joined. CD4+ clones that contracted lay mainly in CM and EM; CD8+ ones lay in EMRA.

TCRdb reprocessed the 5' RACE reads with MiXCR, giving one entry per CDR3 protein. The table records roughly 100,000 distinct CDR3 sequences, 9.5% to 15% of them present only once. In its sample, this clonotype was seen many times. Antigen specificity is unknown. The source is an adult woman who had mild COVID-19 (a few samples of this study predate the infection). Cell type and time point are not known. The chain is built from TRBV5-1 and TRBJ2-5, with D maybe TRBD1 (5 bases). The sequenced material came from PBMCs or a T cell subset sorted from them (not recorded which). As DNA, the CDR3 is TGCGCCAGCAGCTTCTTAGGGGTTCAAGAGACCCAGTACTTC. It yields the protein CASSFLGVQETQYF.